A single sample gave rise to the 27 T cell receptor beta chains below, sequenced in a study of T cells after yellow fever vaccination. From the 5' RACE reads, TCRdb called clonotypes with MiXCR, one entry per CDR3 protein. The sample includes 450,000 to 600,000 distinct CDR3 sequences, around 16% of them seen just once. This specimen consisted of PBMCs, obtained 5 to 6 days after the first yellow fever vaccination. These receptors came from a young man who received the YFV17D yellow fever vaccine.

This clonotype was found a few times. The chain uses TRBV27 and TRBJ2-3, with D maybe TRBD2 (5 bases). This CDR3 comprises 14 residues. Germline-derived CDR1 and CDR2 are MNHEY and SMNVEV (reference sequence). V was cut by 4 bases and J by 2 bases, with 10 bases left in between. The CDR3 bases are TGTGCCAGCAGTTCACGGGGTAACACAGATACGCAGTATTTT. Translated, it gives CASSSRGNTDTQYF.

The rearrangement links TRBV20-1 to TRBJ2-3, with D possibly being TRBD2 (6 bases). From germline, CDR1 is DFQATT and CDR2 SNEGSKA (reference sequence). The CDR3 has 14 amino acids. V dropped 2 bases and J dropped 6 bases, with 15 bases sitting between them. The CDR3 nucleotides are TGCAGTGCTAGAACCAGCGGGTCTAGGGATACGCAGTATTTT. Protein sequence: CSARTSGSRDTQYF.

This clonotype has only a few counts. The chain couples TRBV12-3 or TRBV12-4 to TRBJ2-4, with D perhaps TRBD1 (7 bases). The CDR3 has 12 amino acids. Trimming took off 6 bases at V and 6 bases at J, with 9 bases between the two ends. The chain's CDR3 is CASSQGGNIQYF. The CDR3 bases are TGTGCCAGCAGCCAGGGGGGAAACATTCAGTACTTC.

This clonotype came up a few times. The rearrangement joins TRBV11-1 to TRBJ2-1; TRBD2 agrees at 12 bases. The junction had 9 bases not matched to a gene; V was cut back by 3 bases and J by 0 bases. There are 19 residues in the CDR3. From germline, CDR1 is SGHAT and CDR2 FQDESV (reference sequence). The CDR3 region is CASSFPASGGDSSYNEQFF. The DNA for the CDR3 is TGTGCCAGCAGCTTCCCGGCTAGCGGGGGGGATAGCTCCTACAATGAGCAGTTCTTC.

The rearrangement joins TRBV20-1 to TRBJ2-5, with TRBD2 matching over 9 bases. Trimming cost V 6 bases and J 5 bases; bases outside gene matches: 13. This CDR3 comprises 15 residues. Looked up from germline, CDR1 is DFQATT and CDR2 is SNEGSKA (reference sequence). In DNA, the CDR3 is TGCAGTGCAGGGGGTAGCGGGGGCGGGCGGGAGACCCAGTACTTC. It encodes CSAGGSGGGRETQYF.

The sample holds a few counts of this clonotype. The chain has TRBV7-2 and TRBJ2-3; D assignment may be TRBD1 or TRBD2 (5 bases each). The CDR3 loop spans 16 amino acids. Per the germline V gene, CDR1 is SGHTA and CDR2 is FQGNSA. V lost 4 bases and J lost 2, with 16 bases in between. CDR3 protein: CASSWGPGRITDTQYF. CDR3 coding DNA: TGTGCCAGCAGCTGGGGACCGGGGCGGATCACAGATACGCAGTATTTT. The whole variable domain, filled in from reference TRBV7-2 and TRBJ2-3, reads GAGVSQSPSNKVTEKGKDVELRCDPISGHTALYWYRQSLGQGLEFLIYFQGNSAPDKSGLPSDRFSAERTGGSVSTLTIQRTQQEDSAVYLCASSWGPGRITDTQYFGPGTRLTVL.

The chain employs TRBV11-2 and TRBJ2-1, with D uncertain. The length of the CDR3 is 12 residues. Trimming left V 5 bases short and J 10 bases short, with 12 bases between. Germline V gives CDR1 SGHAT, CDR2 FQNNGV. The chain's CDR3 is CASSPPSREQFF. DNA for the CDR3: TGTGCCAGCAGCCCGCCCTCAAGGGAGCAGTTCTTC.

The V and J genes are TRBV25-1 and TRBJ1-2; 8 nucleotides line up with TRBD1. From germline, CDR1 is MGHDK and CDR2 SYGVNS. This CDR3 is 14 amino acids long. Unmatched junction bases numbered 4, after V lost 2 bases and J lost 5 bases. CDR3 in amino acids: CASSEQGAWYGYTF. CDR3 DNA: TGTGCCAGCAGTGAACAGGGGGCATGGTATGGCTACACCTTC.

The chain couples TRBV29-1 to TRBJ2-2; no definite D call. Germline V gives CDR1 SQVTM, CDR2 ANQGSEA. The V end was cut by 0 bases, the J end by 4 bases, with 6 bases between. The CDR3 runs to 13 residues. The CDR3 reads CSVEELRTGELFF. In DNA form, the CDR3 reads TGCAGCGTTGAAGAACTCCGCACCGGGGAGCTGTTTTTT.

This clonotype was counted at least ten times. The chain uses TRBV12-3 or TRBV12-4 and TRBJ2-4; TRBD1 matches 8 bases. The length of the CDR3 is 17 residues. V shed 7 bases and J 1 base; nucleotides not matched to a gene: 12. The CDR3 here is CASKAPTGGNAKNIQYF. The CDR3 DNA sequence: TGTGCCAGCAAGGCCCCCACAGGGGGTAACGCCAAAAACATTCAGTACTTC.

This clonotype was seen a few times. The V call is TRBV10-2, the J call TRBJ1-1; no definite D call. Germline assignment: CDR1 WSHSY and CDR2 SAAADI. The CDR3 loop spans 13 amino acids. The germline V and J ends were trimmed by 3 bases and 5 bases, with 10 bases remaining between them. CDR3 sequence (DNA): TGCGCCAGCAGTGACCTCGAGGGAACTGAAGCTTTCTTT. Protein product: CASSDLEGTEAFF.

The chain carries TRBV7-2 and TRBJ2-1; 7 bases are a match to TRBD1. V was pared by 6 bases and J by 0 bases, with 5 bases of the junction left unmatched. This CDR3 comprises 15 residues. Germline CDR1 SGHTA, CDR2 FQGNSA. The CDR3 here is CASRSGQVSYNEQFF. The CDR3 bases are TGTGCCAGCAGATCCGGACAGGTCTCCTACAATGAGCAGTTCTTC.

This rearrangement joins TRBV20-1 to TRBJ1-2; D call uncertain. Per the germline V gene, CDR1 is DFQATT and CDR2 is SNEGSKA (reference sequence). The CDR3 consists of 14 residues. V was cut by 6 bases and J by 2 bases, with 16 bases left in between. The CDR3 nucleotides are TGCAGTGCCTTCCCGGTCGGCAGCAACTATGGCTACACCTTC. Translation gives CSAFPVGSNYGYTF.

This clonotype has at least ten counts. The V call is TRBV5-6, the J call TRBJ2-4; maybe TRBD1 (5 bases). Deletions cut 2 bases from V and 8 bases from J, with 14 bases between. The CDR3 totals 14 residues. CDR1 and CDR2 from the germline V gene are SGHDT and YYEEEE. CDR3 DNA sequence: TGTGCCAGCAGCTTTCCGGGCAGGGTTGACATTCAGTACTTC. Amino acids: CASSFPGRVDIQYF.

The V and J genes are TRBV7-8 and TRBJ2-6; D is perhaps TRBD1 (6 bases). V dropped 3 bases and J dropped 2 bases, with 11 bases sitting between them. The germline V gene encodes CDR1 SGHVS and CDR2 FQNEAQ. The CDR3 length is 16 residues. The CDR3 reads CASSFGRTAGANVLTF. The CDR3, as DNA: TGTGCCAGCAGCTTCGGTCGGACAGCTGGGGCCAACGTCCTGACTTTC.

The J gene is TRBJ1-2, the V gene TRBV7-9; D unclear. V dropped 4 bases and J dropped 2 bases, with 11 bases sitting between them. This CDR3 has 14 amino acids. The V gene's germline CDR1 is SEHNR and CDR2 FQNEAQ (reference sequence). The DNA for the CDR3 is TGTGCCAGCAGCTCCATAGGGAGGAACTATGGCTACACCTTC. Its translation is CASSSIGRNYGYTF.

This clonotype has only a few counts. J is TRBJ1-5 and V is TRBV29-1; the D gene is possibly TRBD1 (6 bases). The CDR3 has 14 residues. Trimming stripped 7 bases from V and 4 bases from J, with 17 bases between. The germline gives CDR1 SQVTM, CDR2 ANQGSEA. This chain's CDR3 is CSAIPEGGNQPQHF. Written as DNA, the CDR3 is TGCAGCGCCATTCCCGAGGGGGGTAATCAGCCCCAGCATTTT.

This clonotype was seen a handful of times. V usage is TRBV7-2 and J usage is TRBJ2-7, with 7 bases that match TRBD1. Germline-derived CDR1 and CDR2 are SGHTA and FQGNSA. This CDR3 spans 15 amino acids. After removal of 1 base from V and 2 bases from J, the junction contained 5 bases not matched to a gene. This CDR3 is CASSLDKDRTYEQYF. The CDR3 coding sequence is TGTGCCAGCAGCTTAGATAAGGACAGGACCTACGAGCAGTACTTC.

This clonotype showed up many times. The chain carries TRBV7-9 and TRBJ1-2; perhaps TRBD1 as D (5 bases). CDR1 is SEHNR, CDR2 FQNEAQ, per germline (reference sequence). V was shortened by 7 bases and J by 4 bases, with 13 bases between the two germline ends. The CDR3 totals 13 residues. Here the CDR3 DNA reads TGTGCCAGCACGGCCGGGACGGGCTATGGCTACACCTTC. Protein sequence: CASTAGTGYGYTF.

This chain links TRBV5-1 with TRBJ2-5; D unresolved. Germline-derived CDR1 and CDR2 are SGHRS and YFSETQ. Trimming left V 3 bases short and J 4 bases short, with 10 bases between. The CDR3 has 13 amino acids. The CDR3 DNA reads TGCGCCAGCAGCTCGGGTTCGCGAGAGACCCAGTACTTC. Translated, it gives CASSSGSRETQYF.

This clonotype was detected a few times. The V call is TRBV5-1, the J call TRBJ2-7, with D possibly being TRBD2 (6 bases). The CDR3 length is 18 residues. From germline, CDR1 is SGHRS and CDR2 YFSETQ. V shed 2 bases and J shed 2 bases, with 23 bases lying between them. CDR3 coding DNA: TGCGCCAGCAGCTTAGGGCATTTTCCGGGACTCCGAACCTACGAGCAGTACTTC. It specifies CASSLGHFPGLRTYEQYF.

This clonotype appeared a few times. This rearrangement joins TRBV4-2 to TRBJ2-4; D not resolved. V dropped 1 base and J dropped 3 bases, with 10 bases sitting between them. This CDR3 is 15 amino acids long. Germline V gene sequence: CDR1 LGHNA, CDR2 YNFKEQ. The CDR3 DNA reads TGTGCCAGCAGCCAAGTCGAGGTTGGCAAAAACATTCAGTACTTC. Its translation is CASSQVEVGKNIQYF.

The chain couples TRBV6-1 to TRBJ1-1; TRBD1 matches at 7 bases. V shed 2 bases, J shed 1 base, and the junction held 10 bases outside the gene matches. The CDR3 is 17 residues long. The germline gives CDR1 MNHNS, CDR2 SASEGT. In nucleotides, the CDR3 is TGTGCCAGCAGTGAAATTTCCCCAAGACAGGGGAACACTGAAGCTTTCTTT. Encoded protein: CASSEISPRQGNTEAFF.

This clonotype was observed a handful of times. V gene TRBV28 combines with J gene TRBJ1-6; 7 bases fit TRBD1. The CDR3 is made up of 13 amino acids. The germline CDR1 and CDR2 sequences are MDHEN and SYDVKM. The V segment lost 5 bases and the J segment 6 bases; nucleotides outside the gene matches: 1. The CDR3 sequence is CASSRDSNSPLHF. The CDR3 bases are TGTGCCAGCAGTCGGGACAGTAATTCACCCCTCCACTTT. Full variable domain (remainder filled in from reference TRBV28 and TRBJ1-6): DVKVTQSSRYLVKRTGEKVFLECVQDMDHENMFWYRQDPGLGLRLIYFSYDVKMKEKGDIPEGYSVSREKKERFSLILESASTNQTSMYLCASSRDSNSPLHFGNGTRLTVT.

Only a few counts were recorded for this clonotype. DNA of the CDR3: TGCAGTGCTAGAGTGCCCAGCGGACCTACCGGGGAGCTGTTTTTT. The encoded protein is CSARVPSGPTGELFF. This rearrangement joins TRBV20-1 to TRBJ2-2; D might be TRBD2 (5 bases). V was clipped by 1 base and J by 5 bases, with 14 bases between them. CDR1 is DFQATT, CDR2 SNEGSKA, per germline (reference sequence). This CDR3 has 15 amino acids.

The J gene is TRBJ2-1, the V gene TRBV4-2; TRBD2 matches 8 bases. V lost 4 bases, J lost 6 bases, and 11 bases stayed unmatched. The CDR3 sequence is 16 residues long. Germline V lookup: CDR1 LGHNA, CDR2 YNFKEQ. The CDR3 bases are TGTGCCAGCAGCCCCGTGGGGTCGGGGGGGCCCAATGAGCAGTTCTTC. This translates into CASSPVGSGGPNEQFF.

The rearrangement links TRBV27 to TRBJ2-2; possibly TRBD2 for D (6 bases). With 3 bases removed from V and 7 bases from J, the gap between germline ends came to 15 bases. From germline, CDR1 is MNHEY and CDR2 SMNVEV (reference sequence). There are 15 residues in the CDR3. The CDR3 spells CASSFRGGTVGELFF. The CDR3 bases are TGTGCCAGCAGTTTCCGGGGCGGGACGGTCGGGGAGCTGTTTTTT.